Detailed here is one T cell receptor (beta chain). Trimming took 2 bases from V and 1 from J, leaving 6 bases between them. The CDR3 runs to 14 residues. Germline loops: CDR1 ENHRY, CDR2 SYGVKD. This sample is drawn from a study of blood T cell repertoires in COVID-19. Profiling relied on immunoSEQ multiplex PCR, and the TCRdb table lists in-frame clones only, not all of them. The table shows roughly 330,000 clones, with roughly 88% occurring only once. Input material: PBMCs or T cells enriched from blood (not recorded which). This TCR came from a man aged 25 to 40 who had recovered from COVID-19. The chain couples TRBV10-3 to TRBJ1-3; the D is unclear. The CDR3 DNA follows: TGTGCCATCAGTGAGCCGCAGTCTGGAAACACCATATATTTT. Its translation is CAISEPQSGNTIYF.